This section outlines one T cell receptor beta chain sequence together with its context. Amplification by 5'RACE using constant-segment primers produced TCR alpha and TCR beta cDNA libraries that carried sample barcodes and UMIs. MiXCR, run by TCRdb on the 5' RACE reads, gives a single entry per CDR3 protein. In the table there are about 600,000 distinct CDR3 sequences, less than 25% of which are singletons. Germline loops: CDR1 SNHLY, CDR2 FYNNEI. V dropped 6 bases and J dropped 3 bases, with 9 bases sitting between them. The CDR3 is 13 amino acids. The data are from a study of T-cell memory formation after mild COVID-19.

The chain combines TRBV2 with TRBJ1-5; D is possibly TRBD1 (6 bases). Sequencing was carried out using PBMCs or a T cell subset sorted from them (not recorded which). The TCR comes from an adult woman who had mild COVID-19 (a few samples of this study predate the infection). Cell type and time point are not known. CDR3 protein: CASRGGVNQPQHF. The CDR3, as DNA: TGTGCCAGCAGAGGGGGAGTCAATCAGCCCCAGCATTTT.